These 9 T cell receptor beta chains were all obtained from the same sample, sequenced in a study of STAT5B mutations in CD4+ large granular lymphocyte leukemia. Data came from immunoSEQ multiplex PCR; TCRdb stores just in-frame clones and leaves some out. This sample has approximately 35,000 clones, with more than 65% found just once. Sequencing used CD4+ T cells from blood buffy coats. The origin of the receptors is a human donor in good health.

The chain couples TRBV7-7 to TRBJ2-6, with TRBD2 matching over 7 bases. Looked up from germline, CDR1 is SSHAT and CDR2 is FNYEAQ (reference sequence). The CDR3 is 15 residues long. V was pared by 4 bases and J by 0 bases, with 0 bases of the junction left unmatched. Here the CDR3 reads CASSSSGSGANVLTF. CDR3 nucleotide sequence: TGTGCCAGCAGCTCTAGCGGCTCTGGGGCCAACGTCCTGACTTTC.

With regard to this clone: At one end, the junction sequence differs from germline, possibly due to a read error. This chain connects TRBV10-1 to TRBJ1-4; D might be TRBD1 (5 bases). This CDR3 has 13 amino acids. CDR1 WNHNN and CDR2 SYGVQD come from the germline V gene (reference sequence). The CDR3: CASGDSPNEKLFF. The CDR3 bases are TGCGCCAGCGGTGACAGCCCTAATGAAAAACTGTTTTTT.

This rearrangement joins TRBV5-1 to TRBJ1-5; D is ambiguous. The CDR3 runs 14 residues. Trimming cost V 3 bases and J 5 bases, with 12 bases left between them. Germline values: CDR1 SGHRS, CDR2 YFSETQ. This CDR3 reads CASSYGGVDQPQHF. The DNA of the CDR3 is TGCGCCAGCAGCTACGGAGGTGTGGATCAGCCCCAGCATTTT.

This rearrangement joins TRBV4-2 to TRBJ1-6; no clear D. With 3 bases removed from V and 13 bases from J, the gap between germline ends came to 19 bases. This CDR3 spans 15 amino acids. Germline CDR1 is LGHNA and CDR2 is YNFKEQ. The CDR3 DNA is TGTGCCAGCAGCCAGGCCCGGACGGCGGTGGGTCCCCTCCACTTT. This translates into CASSQARTAVGPLHF.

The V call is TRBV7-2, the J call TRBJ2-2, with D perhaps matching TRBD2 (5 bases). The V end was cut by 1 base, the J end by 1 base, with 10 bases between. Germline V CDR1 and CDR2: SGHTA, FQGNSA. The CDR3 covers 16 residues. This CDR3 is CASSLVDWRNTGELFF. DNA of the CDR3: TGTGCCAGCAGCTTAGTGGACTGGAGGAACACCGGGGAGCTGTTTTTT.

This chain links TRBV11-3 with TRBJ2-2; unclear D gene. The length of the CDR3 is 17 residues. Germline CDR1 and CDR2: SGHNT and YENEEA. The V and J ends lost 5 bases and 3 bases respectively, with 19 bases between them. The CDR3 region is CASSPRVGRIDTGELFF. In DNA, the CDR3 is TGTGCCAGCAGCCCTCGGGTTGGCCGGATCGACACCGGGGAGCTGTTTTTT.

This chain's CDR3 is CASRWLAGDGGEQFF. The CDR3 DNA reads as TGTGCCAGCCGCTGGCTAGCGGGAGATGGTGGTGAGCAGTTCTTC. The rearrangement uses TRBV5-4 and TRBJ2-1; TRBD2 matches 10 bases. V trimming: 7 bases; J trimming: 9 bases; junction bases outside the gene matches: 13. In germline, CDR1 is SGHNT, CDR2 YYREEE (reference sequence). There are 15 residues in the CDR3.

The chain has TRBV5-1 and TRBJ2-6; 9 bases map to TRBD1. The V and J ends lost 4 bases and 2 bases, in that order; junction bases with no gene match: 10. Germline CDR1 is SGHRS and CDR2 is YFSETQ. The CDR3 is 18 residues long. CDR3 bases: TGCGCCAGCAGCCCCAAGGGGGGACAGGGTGCTGGGGCCAACGTCCTGACTTTC. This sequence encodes CASSPKGGQGAGANVLTF.

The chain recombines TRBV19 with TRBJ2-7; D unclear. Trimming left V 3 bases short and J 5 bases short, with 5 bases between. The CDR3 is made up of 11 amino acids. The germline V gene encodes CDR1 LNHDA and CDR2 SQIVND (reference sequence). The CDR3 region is CASSIRDEQYF. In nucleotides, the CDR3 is TGTGCCAGTAGTATCCGCGACGAGCAGTACTTC.